This record concerns one T cell receptor beta chain sequence. What it recognizes is unknown. Primers used in a second PCR of about 7 to 12 cycles were a sample-barcoded 5' primer and a J-beta primer mix. MiXCR, run by TCRdb on the 5' RACE reads, gives a single entry per CDR3 protein. The profile covers 550,000 to 800,000 distinct CDR3 sequences, with 21% appearing a single time and roughly 3.6% taken by the ten largest. Researchers collected roughly 9.8 milliliters of peripheral blood from every single donor. The germline V gene has CDR1 MNHEY and CDR2 SVGAGI. V was shortened by 5 bases and J by 1 base, with 14 bases between the two germline ends. This CDR3 is 15 amino acids long. This specimen belongs to a study of blood T cells in healthy people across ages. For the study at large: Template switching retrieved approximately one barcoded beta molecule for each two T cells. Study results and caveats: Age advanced and TCR beta diversity per million T cells fell, roughly linearly. Both naive CD4+ cell counts and diversity were greater in long-lived donors than in aged donors.

The rearrangement links TRBV6-5 to TRBJ2-5; D might be TRBD2 (6 bases). The receptor comes from a man aged 65-85 years in good health. The sample was blood. The CDR3 region is CASSKTSGPQETQYF. CDR3 sequence (DNA): TGTGCCAGCAGTAAAACCAGCGGGCCCCAAGAGACCCAGTACTTC.